This T cell receptor beta chain derives from a study of shared clonotypes between healthy human individuals (dated by TCRdb to 2020 to 2021). The study in broad terms: A couple of women and a few men aged 18 to 49 years were included in the cohort. Per donor, leukapheresis produced somewhere between about 0.8 and 9 billion PBMCs. For each donor, CD4 naive and CD4 memory were each given three plates, CD8 naive was given two plates, and CD8 memory was given one plate. The study deeply sequenced blood TCR repertoires of roughly five healthy adults to estimate repertoire size and the extent of clonotype sharing between individuals. Different laboratories and diverse techniques were used to prepare libraries and sequence TCR repertoires, to increase sequencing depth and limit assay-specific biases.

Using the deep immunoSEQ assay, TCR CDR3 regions were amplified from genomic DNA by multiplex PCR. Extracted genomic DNA from each cell subset was spread evenly across all wells of several immunoSEQ 96-well plates, with each plate serving as a replicate. For sorted subsets, approximately 210 ng genomic DNA, equal to 25,000 to 35,000 T cell genomes, was loaded into each replicate PCR. Purified libraries were quantified with a Qubit 3.0 fluorometer, sized on a Bioanalyzer 2100, and re-quantified with the KAPA Library Quantification kit. Each immunoSEQ 96-well plate was sequenced on its own single-read 150-cycle Illumina NextSeq 550 flow cell. For the original study's pipeline: The immunoSEQ output contained only junctional sequences without quality scores, so filtering could not match that applied to full-length reads. Sequences were annotated with PyIR, a Python wrapper for IgBLAST v1.9, using IMGT germline references to assign V/J genes and CDR3. Reads with weak V/J assignments (E-value above 1e-6), missing CDR3, stop codons, out-of-frame junctions, or ambiguous translated residues were removed. V3J clonotypes were defined as sequences sharing an identical inferred V gene, J gene, and CDR3 amino acid sequence. Percentage overlap between repertoires was calculated by dividing the number of shared unique clonotypes by the size of the smaller repertoire. Repertoire richness was assessed with RTK rarefaction, the Chao1 estimator, and Recon v2.1 estimates of unobserved clonotypes. Generation probabilities for all TCRbeta clonotypes obtained by the gDNA method from a handful of donors were computed using OLGA. The source is immuneACCESS, and TCRdb retained only in-frame sequences with V and J called. Part of the clones is not carried over; for the studies checked, unresolved V genes explain less than half of this, and the remainder is unexplained. V and J calls plus clone size are reproduced from that table; the DNA served to infer D and trimming. This sample has approximately 2.3 million clones in its table, and 90% to 95% of those were observed once. 0.35% to 0.5% of the sample is held by the ten biggest clonotypes.

Donors were healthy HIV-negative adults with no recently reported acute infections or vaccinations. Only Caucasian adults living in Nashville, Tennessee, USA were represented among the donors. Magnetic negative selection was used to enrich CD4+ T cells, after which naive cells were positively selected on CD45RA and the negative fraction became the memory subset. After blood collection by leukapheresis, PBMCs were isolated using Ficoll-Histopaque density gradient centrifugation and then cryopreserved in the vapor phase of liquid nitrogen. Analytical flow cytometry was used to check the purity and quantity of every magnetically sorted T cell population. From each sorted fraction, genomic DNA was isolated and quantified by UV absorbance on a Nanodrop 2000c. Turning to this clone: This clone's antigen is unknown. No much larger clone is present one base from it, and per-base qualities are unavailable.

Findings and caveats that apply to the study as a whole: Even with the large sequencing depth, rarefaction of the sorted-subset datasets indicated that sequencing was incomplete. Because the study included only a small number of donors, the genetic and exposure-history diversity represented was limited. Sampling was restricted to blood, and TCR repertoires in tissue are likely to differ from TCR repertoires in blood. Around 5% of naive CD4, 3.5% of naive CD8, 2% to 2.5% of memory CD4, and 0.4% of memory CD8 clonotypes were shared across a handful of donors. Higher generation probabilities were observed for clonotypes shared by all four sorted-subset donors than for non-shared clonotypes. Pairwise subsampling led to the expectation that sequencing depth would affect the degree of clonotype sharing among donors. Estimated clonotype richness was generally larger for naive than for memory subsets.

Including cysteine and phenylalanine, the CDR3 has 15 amino acids. Only the CDR3 DNA is retained, 45 bases long and in frame from the first base. The junction shows trimming of 7 bases on V and 3 bases on J, plus 18 bases between the germline ends. CDR1 LNHDA and CDR2 SQIVND are derived from the germline V gene (reference sequence). Material for sequencing was naive CD4+ T cells from PBMCs. The cell subset or site label, read with the paper, signifies: CD45RA+ positively selected. Recombination joined TRBV19 with TRBJ1-2; the D gene remains uncertain. This sequence originates from a man younger than 30 in good health. Some clones in this sample may be carry-over from other donors' samples. CDR3 loop: CASTAGVGSDYGYTF. At the DNA level, the sequence is TGTGCCAGTACCGCTGGGGTAGGGAGTGACTATGGCTACACCTTC.